A single sample is the source of the 15 T cell receptor beta chains below, sequenced in a study of shared clonotypes between healthy human individuals. The table came from immunoSEQ multiplex PCR; TCRdb's copy has only in-frame clones and leaves some out. The table has about 2 million clones, roughly 94% seen once; the top ten hold 0.1% to 0.15%. Input material: naive CD4+ T cells sorted from blood. Subset reported: CD45RA+ positively selected. The receptor set was obtained from a man aged 18-30 years in good health.

The DNA for the CDR3 is TGTGCCTGGTCCCCCCAAGGGGGTTACGAGCAGTACTTC. Its protein product is CAWSPQGGYEQYF. The J gene is TRBJ2-7, the V gene TRBV30; tentative D call: TRBD1 (6 bases). Germline V CDR1 and CDR2: GTSNPN, SVGIG (reference sequence). This CDR3 region has 13 residues. Trimming removed 5 bases at V and 4 bases at J, with 15 bases between.

The chain links TRBV5-5 to TRBJ1-4, with D tentatively TRBD1 (5 bases). The germline CDR1 and CDR2 sequences are SGHKS and YYEKEE (reference sequence). Deletions cut 1 base from V and 8 bases from J, with 18 bases between. This CDR3 has 16 residues. The CDR3 reads CASSLRPGPSPEKLFF. DNA of the CDR3: TGTGCCAGCAGCTTGAGGCCGGGACCGAGTCCCGAAAAACTGTTTTTT. Complete variable domain (other parts from reference TRBV5-5 and TRBJ1-4): DAGVTQSPTHLIKTRGQQVTLRCSPISGHKSVSWYQQVLGQGPQFIFQYYEKEERGRGNFPDRFSARQFPNYSSELNVNALLLGDSALYLCASSLRPGPSPEKLFFGSGTQLSVL.

This chain links TRBV5-4 with TRBJ2-7; 8 nucleotides line up with TRBD2. The CDR3 sequence is 14 residues long. Per the germline V gene, CDR1 is SGHNT and CDR2 is YYREEE (reference sequence). Trimming cost V 4 bases and J 5 bases; bases outside gene matches: 8. The CDR3: CASSPGGAANEQYF. In DNA form, the CDR3 reads TGTGCCAGCAGCCCGGGGGGGGCGGCAAACGAGCAGTACTTC.

The chain has TRBV10-3 and TRBJ1-5; D uncertain. Between the trimmed V and J ends, which lost 3 bases and 4 bases, there was a span of 7 bases. The CDR3 contains 13 residues. Germline assignment: CDR1 ENHRY and CDR2 SYGVKD. CDR3 sequence reads: CAISDGVNQPQHF. For the CDR3, the DNA is TGTGCCATCAGTGATGGGGTAAATCAGCCCCAGCATTTT.

This chain uses TRBV11-1 with TRBJ1-1; a possible D gene is TRBD1 (6 bases). Trimming removed 2 bases from V and 10 bases from J, with 14 bases in between. The CDR3 covers 13 residues. CDR1 and CDR2 from the germline V gene are SGHAT and FQDESV (reference sequence). The CDR3 loop is CASSLIGQRVAFF. CDR3 in DNA: TGTGCCAGCAGCTTAATTGGACAGAGGGTAGCTTTCTTT. The full variable domain, in which reference TRBV11-1 and TRBJ1-1 provide the parts outside the CDR3, is EAEVAQSPRYKITEKSQAVAFWCDPISGHATLYWYRQILGQGPELLVQFQDESVVDDSQLPKDRFSAERLKGVDSTLKIQPAELGDSAMYLCASSLIGQRVAFFGQGTRLTVV.

The chain employs TRBV11-2 and TRBJ2-2; TRBD1 agrees at 9 bases. The V gene end was trimmed by 2 bases and the J gene end by 0 bases; junction bases not matched to a gene: 7. Germline loops: CDR1 SGHAT, CDR2 FQNNGV. There are 18 residues in the CDR3. CDR3 nucleotide sequence: TGTGCCAGCAGCTTATCCGGGACAGGGATTGCGAACACCGGGGAGCTGTTTTTT. Translated: CASSLSGTGIANTGELFF.

The V call is TRBV4-2, the J call TRBJ2-3; 15 bases are shared with TRBD2. This CDR3 is 16 amino acids long. The trim removed 4 bases at V and 5 bases at J, leaving 4 bases unmatched. The V gene's germline CDR1 is LGHNA and CDR2 YNFKEQ. In DNA, the CDR3 is TGTGCCAGCAGCCCGACGGGACTAGCGGGGGGAGATACGCAGTATTTT. This codes for CASSPTGLAGGDTQYF.

This chain connects TRBV6-6 to TRBJ2-4, with a possible D match to TRBD1 (5 bases). V dropped 5 bases and J dropped 4 bases, with 12 bases sitting between them. CDR1 MNHNY and CDR2 SVGAGI come from the germline V gene (reference sequence). The CDR3 covers 14 residues. The CDR3 protein is CASSRWGTKNIQYF. CDR3 bases: TGTGCCAGCAGTCGGTGGGGCACAAAAAACATTCAGTACTTC.

The chain recombines TRBV30 with TRBJ2-1; TRBD2 aligns across 10 bases. The CDR3 totals 14 residues. Germline-derived CDR1 and CDR2 are GTSNPN and SVGIG (reference sequence). Trimming at V came to 4 bases and at J to 9 bases, leaving 9 bases not matched to a gene. This chain's CDR3 is CAWTSSGRRGEQFF. The CDR3 DNA sequence: TGTGCCTGGACTTCTAGCGGGAGAAGGGGTGAGCAGTTCTTC.

The V call is TRBV7-8, the J call TRBJ2-7, with TRBD1 matching 11 bases. This CDR3 is 15 amino acids long. V dropped 4 bases and J dropped 3; count of bases not matched to a gene: 5. CDR1 and CDR2 from the germline V gene are SGHVS and FQNEAQ. The CDR3 region is CASSWGQGEGYEQYF. The CDR3 DNA follows: TGTGCCAGCAGCTGGGGACAGGGGGAAGGCTACGAGCAGTACTTC.

The chain links TRBV10-3 to TRBJ2-5; D might be TRBD1 or TRBD2, each matching 6 bases. CDR1 ENHRY and CDR2 SYGVKD come from the germline V gene. V was clipped by 0 bases and J by 4 bases, with 15 bases between them. The CDR3 loop spans 16 amino acids. The CDR3, as DNA: TGTGCCATCAGTGAGTCTCCCGGGGGCTCGGGAGAGACCCAGTACTTC. This encodes CAISESPGGSGETQYF.

The chain recombines TRBV7-2 with TRBJ2-7; D could derive from TRBD1 or TRBD2 (5 bases each). There are 15 residues in the CDR3. Germline V gene sequence: CDR1 SGHTA, CDR2 FQGNSA. V lost 3 bases and J 2 bases, leaving 14 bases between the germline ends. The DNA for the CDR3 is TGTGCCAGCAGCTTGAGAGGGGTTCCGACCTACGAGCAGTACTTC. This encodes CASSLRGVPTYEQYF.

About this clone itself: This CDR3 is also generated by other DNA sequences in the sample. V gene TRBV30 combines with J gene TRBJ2-1, with D possibly being TRBD1 (5 bases). The germline V and J ends were trimmed by 0 bases and 4 bases, with 13 bases remaining between them. CDR3 size: 15 residues. Looked up from germline, CDR1 is GTSNPN and CDR2 is SVGIG (reference sequence). CDR3 in DNA: TGTGCCTGGAGTGTCAGGCAGGGTGCGTACAATGAGCAGTTCTTC. As protein: CAWSVRQGAYNEQFF.

The chain combines TRBV6-8 with TRBJ1-2, with TRBD1 as a possible D gene (5 bases). Per the germline V gene, CDR1 is MNHGY and CDR2 is SAAAGT. The CDR3 is 14 residues long. The V end was cut by 4 bases, the J end by 4 bases, with 13 bases between. For the CDR3, the DNA is TGTGCCAGCAGTTGGCGGGGCGTGAGCTATGGCTACACCTTC. Translated: CASSWRGVSYGYTF.

The chain links TRBV29-1 to TRBJ1-2; D gene ambiguous. CDR1 is SQVTM and CDR2 is ANQGSEA in the germline V gene. V was cut by 4 bases and J by 1 base, with 10 bases left in between. This CDR3 is 13 amino acids long. CDR3 in DNA: TGCAGCGTTGCCGGTATACTTAACTATGGCTACACCTTC. Protein sequence: CSVAGILNYGYTF.